These 8 T cell receptor beta chains share one sample of origin, sequenced in a study of relationships among human T cell subsets. After CD25, CD56 and CD294 bead selections, the flow-through was collected as Th1 cells. Semiquantitative ARM-PCR amplified T cell receptor alpha and beta CDR3 regions from mRNA. Exponential amplification used communal superprimers after tagged nested gene-specific primers in ARM-PCR. TCRdb called the multiplex PCR reads again in MiXCR, with one record for every CDR3 protein. The sample includes under 15,000 distinct CDR3 sequences, approximately 64% of them seen just once. Sequencing was done on a sample of CD4+ Th1 cells sorted from blood. The receptors were gathered from a middle-aged man in good health.

This clonotype was seen once. The gene calls are TRBV11-2 and TRBJ2-5, with 7 positions matching TRBD2. In germline, CDR1 is SGHAT, CDR2 FQNNGV. The CDR3 is 15 residues long. The junction had 9 bases not matched to a gene; V was cut back by 5 bases and J by 3 bases. CDR3 region: CASSPGTTSEETQYF. CDR3 in DNA: TGTGCCAGCAGCCCAGGGACTACCTCAGAAGAGACCCAGTACTTC.

CDR3 in amino acids: CASSLNQGRGTEAFF. In DNA form, the CDR3 reads TGTGCCAGCAGTTTAAATCAGGGTAGGGGCACTGAAGCTTTCTTT. The V gene is TRBV27, the J gene TRBJ1-1; the D gene is possibly TRBD1 (5 bases). Per germline, CDR1 MNHEY and CDR2 SMNVEV (reference sequence). The length of the CDR3 is 15 residues. The ends were cut back, 2 bases at V and 4 bases at J, with 14 bases in the middle.

The chain employs TRBV28 and TRBJ2-7, with 9 bases matching TRBD1. Trimming removed 8 bases from V and 2 bases from J; junction bases left unmatched: 7. The V gene's germline CDR1 is MDHEN and CDR2 SYDVKM. The CDR3 spans 14 residues. The CDR3 nucleotides are TGTGCCAGCCGGAGACAGGGGGGACCCTACGAGCAGTACTTC. This encodes CASRRQGGPYEQYF.

The chain has TRBV7-9 and TRBJ2-1, with 10 nucleotides matching TRBD2. The length of the CDR3 is 15 residues. Trimming cost V 3 bases and J 3 bases; bases outside gene matches: 2. Germline V gene sequence: CDR1 SEHNR, CDR2 FQNEAQ (reference sequence). The DNA for the CDR3 is TGTGCCAGCAGCTTTAGCGGGAGGCACTACAATGAGCAGTTCTTC. This translates into CASSFSGRHYNEQFF.

The rearrangement uses TRBV11-3 and TRBJ2-3, with D possibly being TRBD2 (6 bases). V gave up 3 bases and J gave up 3 bases, with 16 bases separating them. The CDR3 is 16 amino acids. Germline V gene data show CDR1 as SGHNT and CDR2 as YENEEA. The CDR3 protein is CASSLDGAGLTDTQYF. The CDR3 nucleotides are TGTGCCAGCAGCTTGGATGGAGCGGGTTTGACAGATACGCAGTATTTT.

The chain recombines TRBV14 with TRBJ1-4; unclear D gene. V lost 3 bases to trimming and J lost 3 bases, with 8 bases between them. The CDR3 totals 14 residues. CDR1 is SGHDN, CDR2 FVKESK, per germline. CDR3 in DNA: TGTGCCAGCAGCCAGAGGGTACCTAATGAAAAACTGTTTTTT. It yields the protein CASSQRVPNEKLFF.

The genes are TRBV29-1 and TRBJ1-1, with TRBD1 identical over 8 bases. Germline CDR1 reads SQVTM; CDR2 reads ANQGSEA. With 7 bases clipped from V and 2 bases from J, the junction kept 6 bases outside the gene matches. This CDR3 contains 13 residues. Here the CDR3 reads CSGTDRANTEAFF. Here the CDR3 DNA reads TGCAGCGGGACGGACAGGGCTAACACTGAAGCTTTCTTT.

This clonotype was observed a handful of times. The rearrangement links TRBV14 to TRBJ2-5, with D perhaps matching TRBD2 (6 bases). The CDR3 contains 16 residues. The germline gives CDR1 SGHDN, CDR2 FVKESK. Trimming pared 2 bases from V and 2 bases from J, leaving 15 bases between. Written as DNA, the CDR3 is TGTGCCAGCAGCCAATATAGACCGCGGGGACAAGAGACCCAGTACTTC. Its protein product is CASSQYRPRGQETQYF.